The present entry profiles one T cell receptor (beta chain) with its context. Its target is not known. Donors were drawn from the approximately 110-subject validation cohort, separate from the approximately 680-subject first cohort. TCRdb keeps only in-frame clones here, not all; method: immunoSEQ multiplex PCR. This sample has around 180,000 clones, with over 65% found just once. This record comes from a study of cytomegalovirus exposure and HLA in healthy donors. Overall study: The 666 first-cohort repertoires shared a platform with the 130 or so validation repertoires, as reported in a later analysis. General study findings and limits: Usually a TCR sequence was rare, but some public TCRs were found in many donors. Cytomegalovirus association was listed for around 170 TCR beta chains.

V shed 4 bases, J shed 5 bases, and the junction held 13 bases outside the gene matches. The CDR3 runs 16 residues. Germline CDR1 reads LNHDA; CDR2 reads SQIVND (reference sequence). Material for sequencing was PBMCs. This chain connects TRBV19 to TRBJ2-5; 7 nucleotides align to TRBD2. The TCR originated in a man younger than 35 in good health and CMV-seropositive. The CDR3 reads CASSNPRGEGRETQYF. The CDR3 nucleotides are TGTGCCAGTAGTAACCCTCGAGGGGAGGGCCGGGAGACCCAGTACTTC.